The next 9 T cell receptor beta chains were all read from a single sample in a study of vaccination effects on CD4 cells after COVID-19. The assay was immunoSEQ multiplex PCR, and TCRdb's table has in-frame clones only and misses some. The data show around 46,000 clones, with 75% seen just once and over 25% held by the top ten. What these receptors recognize is not known. Sequencing followed a ViraFEST assay step that expanded antigen-specific CD4+ T cells with viral peptide pools. On day 10 of culture, CD4+ T cells were separated out. The person's infection with SARS-CoV-2, confirmed by PCR, took place between March and December 2020. The starting material was CD4+ T cells from PBMCs cultured with a peptide pool, obtained before COVID-19 vaccination. These receptors were obtained from a human donor who had a prior SARS-CoV-2 infection.

V usage is TRBV7-8 and J usage is TRBJ2-7, with no clear D. CDR1 and CDR2 from the germline V gene are SGHVS and FQNEAQ. With 1 base removed from V and 3 bases from J, the gap between germline ends came to 10 bases. There are 14 residues in the CDR3. The CDR3 bases are TGTGCCAGCAGCTTAGTCAGATCGGGCTACGAGCAGTACTTC. Protein product: CASSLVRSGYEQYF.

This chain connects TRBV9 to TRBJ1-3; no definite D call. V was pared by 4 bases and J by 0 bases, with 11 bases between. The CDR3 sequence is 15 residues long. CDR1 and CDR2 (germline): SGDLS, YYNGEE. The chain's CDR3 is CASSFSLSSGNTIYF. DNA of the CDR3: TGTGCCAGCAGCTTCAGCTTAAGCTCTGGAAACACCATATATTTT.

This clone was counted only a few times. This sequence joins TRBV19 and TRBJ2-7; 9 nucleotides line up with TRBD1. The CDR3 consists of 13 residues. The germline V gene has CDR1 LNHDA and CDR2 SQIVND (reference sequence). V shed 5 bases, J shed 9 bases, and the junction held 8 bases outside the gene matches. DNA for the CDR3: TGTGCCAGTAGTCCCGGGACAGGGAGGACGCAGTACTTC. This sequence encodes CASSPGTGRTQYF.

J is TRBJ2-2 and V is TRBV5-1; TRBD2 agrees at 7 bases. The V gene end was trimmed by 3 bases and the J gene end by 1 base; junction bases not matched to a gene: 6. CDR1 and CDR2 from the germline V gene are SGHRS and YFSETQ. The CDR3 runs to 16 residues. As DNA, the CDR3 is TGCGCCAGCAGCTGGGGGGGACTGAGGAACACCGGGGAGCTGTTTTTT. Translated, it gives CASSWGGLRNTGELFF.

The rearrangement joins TRBV5-1 to TRBJ2-3, with 7 bases fitting TRBD2. This CDR3 spans 16 amino acids. Germline values: CDR1 SGHRS, CDR2 YFSETQ. Trimming took 0 bases from V and 5 from J; bases not matched to a gene: 9. CDR3 DNA: TGCGCCAGCAGCTTGGGTTCTATAGCGGGCGGAGATACGCAGTATTTT. Residues: CASSLGSIAGGDTQYF.

The V call is TRBV6-6, the J call TRBJ1-2; 10 positions agree with TRBD1. Germline assignment: CDR1 MNHNY and CDR2 SVGAGI (reference sequence). The CDR3 sequence is 16 residues long. The trim removed 6 bases at V and 4 bases at J, leaving 11 bases unmatched. The CDR3 DNA reads as TGTGCCAGCAGCCGCGTAGACGGACAGGGGGGCTATGGCTACACCTTC. It translates to CASSRVDGQGGYGYTF.

This chain uses TRBV6-5 with TRBJ1-2; 7 positions match TRBD1. V lost 6 bases to trimming and J lost 3 bases; unmatched junction nucleotides: 7. Germline V lookup: CDR1 MNHEY, CDR2 SVGAGI. The CDR3 runs to 14 residues. The DNA of the CDR3 is TGTGCCAGCAGCCCCAAAGGGGGCCACTATGGCTACACCTTC. Its protein product is CASSPKGGHYGYTF.

This chain connects TRBV5-8 to TRBJ1-1; weak D call: TRBD1 (5 bases). The V gene lost 0 bases and the J gene lost 5 bases, with 14 bases spanning the gap. This CDR3 comprises 15 residues. Germline CDR1 is SGHTS and CDR2 is YDEGEE. The CDR3 coding sequence is TGTGCCAGCAGCTTGGACCCACTGGGGGGGACTGAAGCTTTCTTT. Protein: CASSLDPLGGTEAFF.

Written as DNA, the CDR3 is TGTGCCAGCAGCGTGGGGAGCAATCAGCCCCAGCATTTT. Its protein product is CASSVGSNQPQHF. This chain uses TRBV7-2 with TRBJ1-5, with unresolved D. The CDR3 sequence is 13 residues long. Germline V gene sequence: CDR1 SGHTA, CDR2 FQGNSA. V shed 5 bases and J shed 1 base, with 6 bases lying between them. The full variable domain, its missing parts supplied by reference TRBV7-2 and TRBJ1-5, is GAGVSQSPSNKVTEKGKDVELRCDPISGHTALYWYRQSLGQGLEFLIYFQGNSAPDKSGLPSDRFSAERTGGSVSTLTIQRTQQEDSAVYLCASSVGSNQPQHFGDGTRLSIL.